This is a list of T cell receptor beta chains from one sample in a study of OX40 agonist ivuxolimab in advanced cancers. The method was immunoSEQ multiplex PCR; TCRdb's version includes in-frame clones alone and lacks a portion of them. Of about 64,000 clones listed, about 87% are singletons. The sample in question was CD4+ or CD8+ T cells sorted from blood, obtained in a trial of the OX40 agonist ivuxolimab. The source is an adult with an advanced solid tumor such as melanoma, head and neck, liver or kidney cancer. CDR3s include the opening cysteine and the closing phenylalanine or tryptophan. The order of the fields is D gene, clone size, V gene, J gene, CDR3 DNA, CDR3 protein. The D gene is left open where the match is weak. Size tells how often a clone was seen (once, few, many) or the class of an expanded clone, and some rows leave it out.

>-|-|TRBV20-1|TRBJ2-3
TGCAGTGCCCTTTCTTCAGATACGCAGTATTTT
CSALSSDTQYF
>-|-|TRBV21-1|TRBJ2-2
TGTGCCAGCAGCAAGGGGCCAGGGGCCGACACCGGGGAGCTGTTTTTT
CASSKGPGADTGELFF
>-|-|TRBV19|TRBJ2-4
TGTGCCAGTAGCCAGACAGGAGCCAAAAACATTCAGTACTTC
CASSQTGAKNIQYF
>-|-|TRBV21-1|TRBJ2-1
TGTGCCAGCAGCAAAGGGGCAGAGGCGGGGAATGAGCAGTTCTTC
CASSKGAEAGNEQFF
>-|-|TRBV10-3|TRBJ2-1
TGTGCCAGCAGCCCTCCGGGACTCCTAATTGGCAATGAGCAGTTCTTC
CASSPPGLLIGNEQFF
>-|-|TRBV9|TRBJ2-1
TGTGCCAGCAGCGTTGATAGCGGTAGCTCCTACAATGAGCAGTTCTTC
CASSVDSGSSYNEQFF
>TRBD2|-|TRBV19|TRBJ2-3
TGTGCCAGTAGTATGACCGGGACTAGCGGGACGACAGATACGCAGTATTTT
CASSMTGTSGTTDTQYF
>-|-|TRBV28|TRBJ2-2
TGTGCCAGCAGTTCGGGAAACACCGGGGAGCTGTTTTTT
CASSSGNTGELFF
>-|-|TRBV9|TRBJ2-1
TGTGCCAGCAGCGTAGTAGAGGGGAATGAGCAGTTCTTC
CASSVVEGNEQFF
>TRBD1|-|TRBV5-1|TRBJ1-4
TGCGCCAGCAGCTTGGAAGGTCCCCAGGGGGCATTAACTAATGAAAAACTGTTTTTT
CASSLEGPQGALTNEKLFF
>TRBD1|-|TRBV28|TRBJ2-6
TGTGCCAGCAGGCATGATGGGGACAGAAGCGTCCTGACTTTC
CASRHDGDRSVLTF
>TRBD2|-|TRBV19|TRBJ2-2
TGTGCCAGCGGGGGGGTAGGACTAGCGGGAGTCACCGGGGAGCTGTTTTTT
CASGGVGLAGVTGELFF
>-|-|TRBV29-1|TRBJ2-1
TGCAGCGTTGAAAGGTCCGGGTCGAAGGAGTTCTTC
CSVERSGSKEFF
>-|-|TRBV5-6|TRBJ1-4
TGTGCCAGCAGCCCCGGGACCGCGACCCGTAATGAAAAACTGTTTTTT
CASSPGTATRNEKLFF
>-|-|TRBV5-8|TRBJ2-4
TGTGCCAGCAGCTATGGACTCCTAGCCAAAAACATTCAGTACTTC
CASSYGLLAKNIQYF
>-|-|TRBV9|TRBJ1-1
TGTGCCAGCAGTCCCCCTAGGACCAAACGGGAAGCTTTCTTT
CASSPPRTKREAFF
>-|-|TRBV19|TRBJ1-1
TGTGCCAGTAGTCCCGGGACGAGGAACACTGAAGCTTTCTTT
CASSPGTRNTEAFF
>-|-|TRBV29-1|TRBJ2-5
TGCAGCGTTGAAGCACGGCCGGGGACCCAGTACTTC
CSVEARPGTQYF
>-|-|TRBV5-4|TRBJ2-2
TGTGCCAGCAGCCCCGGTCTTCATGCCGGGGAGCTGTTTTTT
CASSPGLHAGELFF
>-|once|TRBV5-1|TRBJ2-6
TGCGCCAGCAGCGAGCAGGTATCTGGGGCCAACGTCCTGACTTTC
CASSEQVSGANVLTF
>-|-|TRBV2|TRBJ2-1
TGTGCCAGCAGTCCCTGGACTCAGCAAAACAATGAGCAGTTCTTC
CASSPWTQQNNEQFF
>TRBD1|-|TRBV2|TRBJ2-5
TGTGCCAGCAGCCGGACAGGCCAAGAGACCCAGTACTTC
CASSRTGQETQYF
>TRBD1|-|TRBV29-1|TRBJ2-5
TGCAGCGTTGACCGGACTCGAAGGACAGGCATGGAGAGGACCCAGTACTTC
CSVDRTRRTGMERTQYF
>-|-|TRBV23-1|TRBJ2-7
TGCGCCAGCAGTCAATGCGGGGTTTTTCGCGAGCAGTACTTC
CASSQCGVFREQYF
>TRBD1|-|TRBV7-3|TRBJ2-3
TGTGCCAGCAGCTTATTAGGGACAGACACAGATACGCAGTATTTT
CASSLLGTDTDTQYF
>-|-|TRBV14|TRBJ2-1
TGTGCCAGCAGCCCTGGAGGGAGCGGAGGGGAGTTCTTC
CASSPGGSGGEFF
>-|-|TRBV27|TRBJ2-7
TGTGCCAGCAGACACCCGCAGGGGTACGAGCAGTACTTC
CASRHPQGYEQYF
>-|-|TRBV28|TRBJ1-2
TGTGCCAGCAGTCCACCCGGGGGGGGCCGCTATGGCTACACCTTC
CASSPPGGGRYGYTF
>TRBD1|few|TRBV5-1|TRBJ1-1
TGCGCCAGCAGCTTGGGGCGGACAGGGGTGAACACTGAAGCTTTCTTT
CASSLGRTGVNTEAFF
>-|once|TRBV19|TRBJ1-1
TGTGCCAGTAGCCTTCCGGCGGGACAGAACACTGAAGCTTTCTTT
CASSLPAGQNTEAFF
>-|-|TRBV28|TRBJ2-3
TGTGCCAGCAGTCTCGGGGTAAGGATAGATACGCAGTATTTT
CASSLGVRIDTQYF